This TCR beta chain was profiled in a study of identifying expanded T cells in peripheral blood. Repertoires were generated with immunoSEQ multiplex PCR, while TCRdb's copy carries only in-frame clones and drops some. The table lists tens of thousands of clones, nearly 90% of them singletons, with about 6% in the top ten. V lost 5 bases to trimming and J lost 7 bases, with 15 bases between them. The CDR3 runs 14 residues. Germline lookup yields CDR1 LNHNV and CDR2 YYDKDF (reference sequence). Study-level findings and limits: Clone count variance between approximately two-week samples rose with total template count. About 1.3 clones differed between technical replicates, versus approximately 17 and 20 over time.

During the collection period, no donor immune events like infections were recorded. Concerning this clone itself: Antigen: not known.

The sequencing input was blood. The chain recombines TRBV15 with TRBJ1-5; a possible D gene is TRBD1 (5 bases). The receptor comes from a person aged 18 to 75 in good health. The CDR3, as DNA: TGTGCCACCAGCCCCCCCGGGGGTAGACAGCCCCAGCATTTT. Translating it yields CATSPPGGRQPQHF.